This T cell receptor beta chain was recorded in a study of blood T cell repertoires in COVID-19 (dated by TCRdb to 2019 to 2021). Regarding the study in general: Samples from collaborators originated in the United States, Italy and Spain and spanned both the acute and convalescent phases of COVID-19. Sample metadata almost always included a de-identified subject ID, COVID-19 status, age in years and sex. HLA class I and class II types, where available, came from metadata supplied by the sample provider rather than from assay-based typing. The samples were drawn from the first 160 participants of the ongoing ImmuneRACE study and from 950 to 1,500 subjects provided by 6 global collaborators. Deeply sampled blood TCRbeta repertoires from subjects exposed to, actively infected with, or recovered from COVID-19 were included in the dataset. The repertoires were made available in a free public database intended to serve as a resource for research on the immune response to SARS-CoV-2. The prospective study material was composed of cDNA or gDNA derived from T cells, B-cell-depleted T cells, or PBMCs.

A word on this clone: No cognate antigen has been identified for it. The input lacks base qualities; no much larger clone sits a single base away.

From the germline V gene, CDR1 is SGHTA and CDR2 is FQGNSA. Trimming removed 5 bases from V and 4 bases from J, leaving 14 bases between the germline ends. The cysteine opens and the phenylalanine closes a CDR3 of 14 amino acids. Just the 42-base CDR3 DNA is kept, in frame starting at base 1. The collaborating institutions used their own protocols to collect whole blood in K2EDTA tubes. For TCRbeta analysis, collaborators shipped samples in one of three forms: frozen whole blood, isolated PBMCs, or DNA extracted from either of those sample types. General conclusions and limits of the study: Clinical and demographic metadata were provided uncurated, with the amount varying by source and participant.

TCRbeta CDR3 regions were amplified from genomic DNA using the immunoSEQ Assay, a bias-controlled multiplex PCR. From the authors' description of their analysis: Nucleated cell counts per sample were estimated from amplification of reference gene primers within the assay. Sequence reads were collapsed and filtered to measure the absolute abundance of every unique TCRbeta CDR3 rearrangement. For each sample, productive Simpson clonality was calculated by taking the square root of Simpson's diversity index across productive rearrangements. The immuneACCESS repertoire file appears here via TCRdb, limited to in-frame rearrangements. These files lack a portion of the clones; in checked studies, under half of the deficit traces to unresolved V genes, and the cause of the others is not known. Clone size and the V and J calls come from that table; the DNA yielded D and trimming. In all, the sample holds about 150,000 clones, and under 90% of those were seen once. The ten top clones hold roughly 0.58% of the sample.

The sequence derives from a man aged 60-69 years with acute or convalescent COVID-19. Rearrangement joined TRBV7-2 to TRBJ1-1, with a weak D call of TRBD1 (5 bases match). The sample consisted of peripheral blood. The nucleotide sequence is given as TGTGCCAGCAGCCCCCGGGGGTCGGCCACTGAAGCTTTCTTT. It encodes CASSPRGSATEAFF.